This T cell receptor (beta chain) was documented in a study of T cell responses to AZD1222 COVID-19 vaccine. Study-level points and caveats: Per reports, nearly half of all spike-specific TCRs target regions that are unmutated in variants. At study baseline, merely five or six AZD1222 recipients were seropositive. Scientists sampled the repertoires only once the peak T cell response had passed.

Produced via immunoSEQ multiplex PCR; TCRdb's table is partial and in-frame only. The sample holds approximately 150,000 clones, 87% seen once. To note about this clone: Its specificity is unknown.

The source material was peripheral blood, sampled 28 days after the second AZD1222 dose. The TCR comes from an adult who received the AZD1222 COVID-19 vaccine.

CDR3 sequence: CASSTTPVSRGGAGETQYF. In DNA form, the CDR3 reads TGTGCCAGCAGCACCACCCCAGTTTCTCGGGGGGGGGCCGGAGAGACCCAGTACTTC. V is TRBV7-9 and J is TRBJ2-5; 8 nucleotides line up with TRBD2. CDR3 size: 19 residues. Germline V gene sequence: CDR1 SEHNR, CDR2 FQNEAQ (reference sequence). The V gene end was trimmed by 5 bases and the J gene end by 4 bases; junction bases not matched to a gene: 21.